The sequence of this T cell receptor (beta chain) was determined in a study of blood T cell repertoires in COVID-19. The wider study: Samples taken during acute and convalescent COVID-19 were collected in the United States, Italy and Spain. The analysed material was cDNA or gDNA that came from T cells, B-cell-depleted T cells, or PBMCs.

Some clones are missing from TCRdb's copy, which holds only in-frame ones; the method was immunoSEQ multiplex PCR. The sample carries some 130,000 clones, around 90% recorded once. The CDR3 runs 15 residues. Germline V gene sequence: CDR1 WNHNN, CDR2 SYGVQD (reference sequence). V gave up 6 bases and J gave up 2 bases; unmatched junction bases: 6. This chain joins TRBV10-1 and TRBJ2-3, with TRBD1 matching over 9 bases. Sequenced input: peripheral blood. The sequence was obtained from a man aged 60 to 75 with COVID-19, enrolled during active disease. The DNA for the CDR3 is TGCGCCAGCAGCACGACAGGGGGTCTCACAGATACGCAGTATTTT. Protein sequence: CASSTTGGLTDTQYF.